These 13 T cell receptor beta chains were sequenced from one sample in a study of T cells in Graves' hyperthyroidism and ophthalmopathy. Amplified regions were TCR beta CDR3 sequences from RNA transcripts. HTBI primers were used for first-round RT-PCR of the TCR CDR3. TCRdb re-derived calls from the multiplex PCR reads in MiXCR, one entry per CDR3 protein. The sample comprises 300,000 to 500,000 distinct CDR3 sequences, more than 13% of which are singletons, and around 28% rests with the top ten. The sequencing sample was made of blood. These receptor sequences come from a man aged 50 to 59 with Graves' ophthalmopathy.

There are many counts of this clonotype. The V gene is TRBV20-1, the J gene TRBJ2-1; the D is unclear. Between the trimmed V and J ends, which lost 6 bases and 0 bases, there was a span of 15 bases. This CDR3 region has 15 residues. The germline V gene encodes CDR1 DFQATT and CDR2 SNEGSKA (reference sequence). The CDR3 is CSAQSGVPSYNEQFF. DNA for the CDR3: TGCAGTGCCCAGTCGGGCGTGCCCTCCTACAATGAGCAGTTCTTC.

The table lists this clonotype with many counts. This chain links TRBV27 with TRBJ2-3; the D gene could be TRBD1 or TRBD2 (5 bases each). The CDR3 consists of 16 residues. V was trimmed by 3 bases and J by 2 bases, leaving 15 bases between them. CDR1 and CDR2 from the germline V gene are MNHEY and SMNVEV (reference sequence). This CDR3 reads CASSFMSGPVTDTQYF. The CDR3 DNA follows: TGTGCCAGCAGTTTTATGTCGGGGCCCGTCACAGATACGCAGTATTTT.

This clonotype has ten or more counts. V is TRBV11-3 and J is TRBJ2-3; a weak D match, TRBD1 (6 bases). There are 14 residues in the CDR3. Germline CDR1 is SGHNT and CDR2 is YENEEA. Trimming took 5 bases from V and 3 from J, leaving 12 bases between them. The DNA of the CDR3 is TGTGCCAGCAGCCACCGGACAGTGACAGATACGCAGTATTTT. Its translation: CASSHRTVTDTQYF.

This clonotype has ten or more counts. Here the CDR3 DNA reads TGTGCCAGCAGTTTTCTGCTTGCCAAACTCTCCTACGAGCAGTACTTC. It codes for CASSFLLAKLSYEQYF. This chain connects TRBV28 to TRBJ2-7; D is undetermined. CDR1 and CDR2 from the germline V gene are MDHEN and SYDVKM. V shed 3 bases and J shed 0 bases, with 15 bases lying between them. The CDR3 has 16 amino acids.

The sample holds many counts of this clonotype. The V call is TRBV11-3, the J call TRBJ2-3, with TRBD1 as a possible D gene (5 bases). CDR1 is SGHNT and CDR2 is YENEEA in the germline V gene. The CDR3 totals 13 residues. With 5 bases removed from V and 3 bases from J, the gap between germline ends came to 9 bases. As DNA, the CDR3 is TGTGCCAGCAGCAAGGGGTTAACAGATACGCAGTATTTT. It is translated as CASSKGLTDTQYF.

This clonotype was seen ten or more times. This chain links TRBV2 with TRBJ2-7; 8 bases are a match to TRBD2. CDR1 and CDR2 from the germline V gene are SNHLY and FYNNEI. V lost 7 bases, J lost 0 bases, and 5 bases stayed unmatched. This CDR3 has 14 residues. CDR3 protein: CASTAGEYSYEQYF. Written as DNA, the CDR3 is TGTGCCAGCACAGCGGGAGAGTACTCCTACGAGCAGTACTTC.

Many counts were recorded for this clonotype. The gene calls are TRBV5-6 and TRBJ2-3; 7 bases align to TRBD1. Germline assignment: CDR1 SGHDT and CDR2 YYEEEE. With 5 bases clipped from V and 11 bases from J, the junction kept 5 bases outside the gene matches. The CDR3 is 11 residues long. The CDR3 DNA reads TGTGCCAGCAGTATGGACAGGCTGCAGTATTTT. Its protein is CASSMDRLQYF. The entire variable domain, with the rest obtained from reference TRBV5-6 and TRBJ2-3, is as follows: DAGVTQSPTHLIKTRGQQVTLRCSPKSGHDTVSWYQQALGQGPQFIFQYYEEEERQRGNFPDRFSGHQFPNYSSELNVNALLLGDSALYLCASSMDRLQYFGPGTRLTVL.

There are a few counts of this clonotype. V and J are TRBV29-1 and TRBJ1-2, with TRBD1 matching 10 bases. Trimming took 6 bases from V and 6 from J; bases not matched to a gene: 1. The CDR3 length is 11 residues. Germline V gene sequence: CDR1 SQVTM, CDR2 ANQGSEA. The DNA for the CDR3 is TGCAGCGTCGGACAGGGGGATGGCTACACCTTC. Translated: CSVGQGDGYTF.

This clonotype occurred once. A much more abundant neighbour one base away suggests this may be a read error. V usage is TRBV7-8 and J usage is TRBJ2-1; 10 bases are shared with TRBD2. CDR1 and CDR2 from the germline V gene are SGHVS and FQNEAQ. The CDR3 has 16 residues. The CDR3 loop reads CSSSPRAGGPGNEQFF. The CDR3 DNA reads TGTTCCAGCAGCCCAAGAGCGGGAGGGCCCGGAAATGAGCAGTTCTTC. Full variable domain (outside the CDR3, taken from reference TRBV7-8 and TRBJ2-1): GAGVSQSPRYKVAKRGQDVALRCDPISGHVSLFWYQQALGQGPEFLTYFQNEAQLDKSGLPSDRFFAERPEGSVSTLKIQRTQQEDSAVYLCSSSPRAGGPGNEQFFGPGTRLTVL.

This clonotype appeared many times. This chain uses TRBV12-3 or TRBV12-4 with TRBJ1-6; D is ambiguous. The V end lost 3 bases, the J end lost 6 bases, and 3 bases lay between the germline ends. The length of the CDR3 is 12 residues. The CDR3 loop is CASSFGNSPLHF. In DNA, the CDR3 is TGTGCCAGCAGTTTTGGTAATTCACCCCTCCACTTT.

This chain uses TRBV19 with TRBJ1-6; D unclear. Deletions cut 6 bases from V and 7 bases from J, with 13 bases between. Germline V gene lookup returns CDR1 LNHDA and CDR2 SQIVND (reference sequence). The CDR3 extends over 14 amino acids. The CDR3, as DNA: TGTGCCAGTAGGCCAGGACCGCAAAATTCACCCCTCCACTTT. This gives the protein CASRPGPQNSPLHF. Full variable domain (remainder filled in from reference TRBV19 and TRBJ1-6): DGGITQSPKYLFRKEGQNVTLSCEQNLNHDAMYWYRQDPGQGLRLIYYSQIVNDFQKGDIAEGYSVSREKKESFPLTVTSAQKNPTAFYLCASRPGPQNSPLHFGNGTRLTVT.

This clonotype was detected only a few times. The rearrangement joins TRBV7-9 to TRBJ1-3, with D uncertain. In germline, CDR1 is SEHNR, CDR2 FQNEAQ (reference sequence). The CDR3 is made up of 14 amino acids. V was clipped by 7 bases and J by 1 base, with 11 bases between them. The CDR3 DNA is TGTGCCAGCATGGAAGGGTTTTCTGGAAACACCATATATTTT. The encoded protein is CASMEGFSGNTIYF.

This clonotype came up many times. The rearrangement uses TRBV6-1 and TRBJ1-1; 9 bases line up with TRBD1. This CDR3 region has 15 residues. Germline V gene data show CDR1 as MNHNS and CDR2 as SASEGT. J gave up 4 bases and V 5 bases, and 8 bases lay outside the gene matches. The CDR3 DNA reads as TGTGCCAGCAGTAGGAAGACAGGGGGTAGCACTGAAGCTTTCTTT. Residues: CASSRKTGGSTEAFF.